This is a list of T cell receptor beta chains from one sample in a study of control samples from healthy donors and cancer patients. Method: immunoSEQ multiplex PCR; TCRdb's copy keeps in-frame clones and lacks some. The sample has more than 110,000 clones, roughly 90% seen once. Sequenced input: blood. These receptors originate from a man aged 25 to 40 in good health. CDR3s include the opening cysteine and the closing phenylalanine or tryptophan.

V gene | CDR3 protein
TRBV20-1 | CSGGLTYEQYF
TRBV19 | CASSKTGGLAGELFF
TRBV4-3 | CASSQLGTSDEQFF
TRBV7-2 | CASSRYNEQFF
TRBV27 | CASSLWPPGGLREGQGTDTQYF
TRBV12-3/TRBV12-4 | CASRLTGYNEQFF
TRBV2 | CASSVSEGIMMYF
TRBV6-5 | CASSIKTNTGELFF
TRBV4-1 | CASSQASRAGANVLTF
TRBV25-1 | CASSEYRPGRGHGYTF
TRBV10-3 | CAISDEGLHPLSRETQYF
TRBV15 | CATSRPSGSSYNEQFF
TRBV3-1/TRBV3-2 | CASSQAVGTQYF
TRBV29-1 | CSVEKKGGGGETQYF
TRBV5-6 | CASSSPAYSEGGGNIQYF
TRBV3-1/TRBV3-2 | CASSQDLRAGEGYNEQFF
TRBV7-3 | CASPPPLGTYYSNQPQHF
TRBV2 | CASSEGQYYNEQFF
TRBV2 | CATKGRTFLCSYNSPLHF
TRBV2 | CASRRGPGQGAAELFF
TRBV30 | CAWSVLRQQETQYF
TRBV2 | CASRRKETQYF
TRBV30 | CAWRPLNSGNTIYF
TRBV5-3 | CARSLEVKSYEQYF
TRBV11-2 | CASRRTENTEAFF
TRBV19 | CASRNRDRFLNQPQHF
TRBV28 | CASRVENEQFF
TRBV7-2 | CASSQDRGYTGELFF
TRBV3-1/TRBV3-2 | CASSHLLAYSTDTQYF
TRBV7-9 | CASSLLGLRINTIYF
TRBV2 | CASGGWGGKSYEQYF
TRBV6-1 | CASRENRGRGNYEQYF
TRBV5-6 | CASHLGSSGSSYNEQFF
TRBV2 | CASSGVYEQYF
TRBV7-9 | CASSSVGGNEQFF
TRBV2 | CASSETSGIIGETQYF
TRBV30 | CALDRGSYNEQFF
TRBV5-6 | CASSLLSGRNEKLFF
TRBV29-1 | CSSAGVSDTEAFF
TRBV7-3 | CASSPLTETPGQPQHF